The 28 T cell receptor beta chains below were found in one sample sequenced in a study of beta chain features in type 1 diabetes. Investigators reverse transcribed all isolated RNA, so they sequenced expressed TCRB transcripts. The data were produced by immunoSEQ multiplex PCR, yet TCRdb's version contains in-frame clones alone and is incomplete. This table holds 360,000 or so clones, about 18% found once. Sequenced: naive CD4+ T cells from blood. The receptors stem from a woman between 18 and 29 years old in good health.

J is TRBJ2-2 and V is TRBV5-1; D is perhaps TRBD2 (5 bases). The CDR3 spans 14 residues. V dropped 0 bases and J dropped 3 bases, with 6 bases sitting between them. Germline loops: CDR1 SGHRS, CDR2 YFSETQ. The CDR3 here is CASSLAGYTGELFF. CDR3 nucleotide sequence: TGCGCCAGCAGCTTGGCGGGGTACACCGGGGAGCTGTTTTTT.

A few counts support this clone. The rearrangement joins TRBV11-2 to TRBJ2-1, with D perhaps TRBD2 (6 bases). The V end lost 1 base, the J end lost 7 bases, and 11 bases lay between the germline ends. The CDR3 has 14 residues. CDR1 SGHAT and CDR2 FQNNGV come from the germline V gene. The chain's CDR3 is CASSLGRDRNEQFF. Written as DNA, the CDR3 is TGTGCCAGCAGCTTAGGGCGGGACCGGAATGAGCAGTTCTTC. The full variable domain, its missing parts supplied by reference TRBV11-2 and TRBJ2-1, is EAGVAQSPRYKIIEKRQSVAFWCNPISGHATLYWYQQILGQGPKLLIQFQNNGVVDDSQLPKDRFSAERLKGVDSTLKIQPAKLEDSAVYLCASSLGRDRNEQFFGPGTRLTVL.

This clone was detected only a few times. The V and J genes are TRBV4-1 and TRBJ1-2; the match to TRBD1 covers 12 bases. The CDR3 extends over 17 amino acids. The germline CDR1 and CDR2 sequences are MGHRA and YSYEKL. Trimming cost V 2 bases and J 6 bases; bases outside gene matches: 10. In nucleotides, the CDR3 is TGCGCCAGCAGCCAACCCCGGGACAGGGGGCGCTTCCATGGCTACACCTTC. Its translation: CASSQPRDRGRFHGYTF.

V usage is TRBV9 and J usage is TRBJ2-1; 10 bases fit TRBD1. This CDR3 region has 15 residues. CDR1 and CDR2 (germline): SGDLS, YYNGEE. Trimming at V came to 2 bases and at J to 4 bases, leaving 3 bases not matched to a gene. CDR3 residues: CASSVGDRGYNEQFF. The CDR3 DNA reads TGTGCCAGCAGCGTCGGGGACAGGGGTTACAATGAGCAGTTCTTC. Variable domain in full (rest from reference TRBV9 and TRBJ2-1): DSGVTQTPKHLITATGQRVTLRCSPRSGDLSVYWYQQSLDQGLQFLIQYYNGEERAKGNILERFSAQQFPDLHSELNLSSLELGDSALYFCASSVGDRGYNEQFFGPGTRLTVL.

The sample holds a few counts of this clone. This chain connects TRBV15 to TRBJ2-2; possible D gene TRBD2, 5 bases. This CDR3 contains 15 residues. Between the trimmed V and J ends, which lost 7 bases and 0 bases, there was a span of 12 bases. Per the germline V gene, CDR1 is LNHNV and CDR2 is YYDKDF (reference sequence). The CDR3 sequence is CATKRSFSNTGELFF. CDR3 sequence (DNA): TGTGCCACCAAGCGGTCATTTTCGAACACCGGGGAGCTGTTTTTT.

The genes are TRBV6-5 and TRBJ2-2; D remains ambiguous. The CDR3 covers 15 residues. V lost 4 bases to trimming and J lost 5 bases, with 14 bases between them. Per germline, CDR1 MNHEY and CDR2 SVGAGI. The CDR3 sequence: CASSLRPRSTGELFF. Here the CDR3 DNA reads TGTGCCAGCAGTTTGCGGCCTCGGAGTACCGGGGAGCTGTTTTTT.

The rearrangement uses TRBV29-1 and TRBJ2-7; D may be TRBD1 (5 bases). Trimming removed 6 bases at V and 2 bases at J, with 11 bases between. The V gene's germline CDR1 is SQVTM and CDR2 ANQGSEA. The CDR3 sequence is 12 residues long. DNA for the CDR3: TGCAGCGTCCTGACAGCCACCTACGAGCAGTACTTC. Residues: CSVLTATYEQYF.

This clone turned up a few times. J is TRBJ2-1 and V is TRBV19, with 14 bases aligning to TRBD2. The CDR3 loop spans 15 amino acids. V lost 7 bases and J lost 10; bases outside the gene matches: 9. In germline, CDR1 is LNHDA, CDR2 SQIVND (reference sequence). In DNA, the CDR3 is TGTGCCAGTACCTCGGGGACTAGCGGGGGTGGAGAGCAGTTCTTC. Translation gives CASTSGTSGGGEQFF. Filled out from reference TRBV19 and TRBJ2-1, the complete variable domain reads DGGITQSPKYLFRKEGQNVTLSCEQNLNHDAMYWYRQDPGQGLRLIYYSQIVNDFQKGDIAEGYSVSREKKESFPLTVTSAQKNPTAFYLCASTSGTSGGGEQFFGPGTRLTVL.

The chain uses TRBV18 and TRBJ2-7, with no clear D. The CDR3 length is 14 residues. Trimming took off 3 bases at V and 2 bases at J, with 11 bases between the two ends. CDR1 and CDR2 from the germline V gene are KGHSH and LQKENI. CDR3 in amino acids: CASSPQSSTYEQYF. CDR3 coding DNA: TGTGCCAGCTCACCGCAGTCTTCCACCTACGAGCAGTACTTC.

For the CDR3, the DNA is TGTGCCAGCAGCTTCTGGACAGGGGGTAGCAATCAGCCCCAGCATTTT. Encoded protein: CASSFWTGGSNQPQHF. The chain is built from TRBV5-4 and TRBJ1-5; 10 bases agree with TRBD1. CDR3 length: 16 amino acids. V lost 2 bases, J lost 0 bases, and 2 bases stayed unmatched. CDR1 is SGHNT, CDR2 YYREEE, per germline (reference sequence).

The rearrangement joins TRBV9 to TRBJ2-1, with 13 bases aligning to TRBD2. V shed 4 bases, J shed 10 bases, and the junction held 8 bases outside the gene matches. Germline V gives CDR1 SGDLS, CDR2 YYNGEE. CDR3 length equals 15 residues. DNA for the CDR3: TGTGCCAGCAGCCTCCGGACTAGCGGGGGACCCGAGCAGTTCTTC. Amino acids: CASSLRTSGGPEQFF.

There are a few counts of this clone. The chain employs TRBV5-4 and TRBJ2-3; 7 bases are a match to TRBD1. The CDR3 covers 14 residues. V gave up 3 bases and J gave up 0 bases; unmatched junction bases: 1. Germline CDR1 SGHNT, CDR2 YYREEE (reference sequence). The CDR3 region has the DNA TGTGCCAGCAGCTACAGGGGTAGCACAGATACGCAGTATTTT. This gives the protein CASSYRGSTDTQYF.

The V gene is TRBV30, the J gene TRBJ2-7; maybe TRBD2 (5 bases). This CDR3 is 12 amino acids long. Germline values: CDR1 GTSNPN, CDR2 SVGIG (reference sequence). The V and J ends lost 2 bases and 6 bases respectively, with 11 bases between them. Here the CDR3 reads CAWSPTRAEQYF. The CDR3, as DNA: TGTGCCTGGAGTCCAACGCGGGCCGAGCAGTACTTC.

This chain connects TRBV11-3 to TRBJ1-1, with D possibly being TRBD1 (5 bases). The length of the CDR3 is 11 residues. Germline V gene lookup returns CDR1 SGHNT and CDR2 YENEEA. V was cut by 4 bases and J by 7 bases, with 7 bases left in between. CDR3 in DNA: TGTGCCAGCAGCTCTACAGGTGAAGCTTTCTTT. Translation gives CASSSTGEAFF. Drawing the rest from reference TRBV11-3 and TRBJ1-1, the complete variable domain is EAGVVQSPRYKIIEKKQPVAFWCNPISGHNTLYWYLQNLGQGPELLIRYENEEAVDDSQLPKDRFSAERLKGVDSTLKIQPAELGDSAVYLCASSSTGEAFFGQGTRLTVV.

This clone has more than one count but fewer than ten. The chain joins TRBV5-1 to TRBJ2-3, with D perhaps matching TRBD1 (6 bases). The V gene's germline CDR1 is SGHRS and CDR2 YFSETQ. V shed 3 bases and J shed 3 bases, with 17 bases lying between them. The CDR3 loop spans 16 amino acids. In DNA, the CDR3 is TGCGCCAGCAGCTCAGTACAGGGTATTGGTACAGATACGCAGTATTTT. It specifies CASSSVQGIGTDTQYF.

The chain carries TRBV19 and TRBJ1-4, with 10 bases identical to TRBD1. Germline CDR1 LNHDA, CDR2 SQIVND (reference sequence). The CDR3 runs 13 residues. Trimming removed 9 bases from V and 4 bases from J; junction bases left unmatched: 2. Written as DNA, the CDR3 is TGTGCCAGAGGGACAGGGGATAATGAAAAACTGTTTTTT. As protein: CARGTGDNEKLFF.

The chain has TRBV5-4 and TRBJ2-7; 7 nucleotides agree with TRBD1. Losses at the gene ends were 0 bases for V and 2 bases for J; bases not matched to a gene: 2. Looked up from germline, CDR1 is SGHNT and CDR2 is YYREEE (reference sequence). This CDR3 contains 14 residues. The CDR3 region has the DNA TGTGCCAGCAGCTTGGAGGGACAGACCTACGAGCAGTACTTC. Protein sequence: CASSLEGQTYEQYF.

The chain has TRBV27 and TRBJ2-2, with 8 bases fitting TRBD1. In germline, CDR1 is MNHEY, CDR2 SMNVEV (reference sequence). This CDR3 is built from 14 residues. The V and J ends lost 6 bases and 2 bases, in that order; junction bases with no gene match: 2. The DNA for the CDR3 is TGTGCCAGCAGAGGACAGGGCAACACCGGGGAGCTGTTTTTT. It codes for CASRGQGNTGELFF.

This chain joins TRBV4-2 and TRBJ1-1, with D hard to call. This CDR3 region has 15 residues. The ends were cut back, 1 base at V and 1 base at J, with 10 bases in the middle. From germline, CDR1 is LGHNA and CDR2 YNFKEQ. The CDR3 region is CASSQVPGGNTEAFF. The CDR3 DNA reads TGTGCCAGCAGCCAAGTGCCTGGAGGGAACACTGAAGCTTTCTTT.

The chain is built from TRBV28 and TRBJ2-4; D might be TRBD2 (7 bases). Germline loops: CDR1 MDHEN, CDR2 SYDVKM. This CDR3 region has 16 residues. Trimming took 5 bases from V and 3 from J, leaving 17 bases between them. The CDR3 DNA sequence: TGTGCCAGCAGTGATGGGGGGGCGCAGGGCAAAAACATTCAGTACTTC. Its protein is CASSDGGAQGKNIQYF. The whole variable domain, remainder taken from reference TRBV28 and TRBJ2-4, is DVKVTQSSRYLVKRTGEKVFLECVQDMDHENMFWYRQDPGLGLRLIYFSYDVKMKEKGDIPEGYSVSREKKERFSLILESASTNQTSMYLCASSDGGAQGKNIQYFGAGTRLSVL.

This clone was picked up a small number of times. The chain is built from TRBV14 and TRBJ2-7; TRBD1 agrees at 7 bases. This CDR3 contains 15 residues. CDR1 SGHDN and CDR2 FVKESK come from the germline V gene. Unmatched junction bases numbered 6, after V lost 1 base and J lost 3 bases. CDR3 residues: CASSQGQGSYYEQYF. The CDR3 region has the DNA TGTGCCAGCAGCCAAGGACAGGGTTCTTACTACGAGCAGTACTTC.

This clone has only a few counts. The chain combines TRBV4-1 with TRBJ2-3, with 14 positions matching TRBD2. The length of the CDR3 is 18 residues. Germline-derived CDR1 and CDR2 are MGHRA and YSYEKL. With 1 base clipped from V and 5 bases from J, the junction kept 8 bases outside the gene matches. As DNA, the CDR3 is TGCGCCAGCAGCCAAGCCCGACTAGCGGGAGGGCCCGGAGATACGCAGTATTTT. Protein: CASSQARLAGGPGDTQYF.

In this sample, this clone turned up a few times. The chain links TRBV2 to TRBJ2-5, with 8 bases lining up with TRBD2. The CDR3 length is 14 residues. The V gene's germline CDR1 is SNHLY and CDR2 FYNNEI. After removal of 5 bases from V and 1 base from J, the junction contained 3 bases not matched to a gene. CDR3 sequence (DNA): TGTGCCAGCAGTACGGGAGGGGTCCAAGAGACCCAGTACTTC. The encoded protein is CASSTGGVQETQYF.

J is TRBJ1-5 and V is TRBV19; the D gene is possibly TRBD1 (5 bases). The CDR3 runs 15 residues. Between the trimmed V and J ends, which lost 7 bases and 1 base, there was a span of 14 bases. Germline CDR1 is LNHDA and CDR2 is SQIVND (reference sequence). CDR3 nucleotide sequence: TGTGCCAGTACCCAGGGCACAGCAAGCAATCAGCCCCAGCATTTT. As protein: CASTQGTASNQPQHF.

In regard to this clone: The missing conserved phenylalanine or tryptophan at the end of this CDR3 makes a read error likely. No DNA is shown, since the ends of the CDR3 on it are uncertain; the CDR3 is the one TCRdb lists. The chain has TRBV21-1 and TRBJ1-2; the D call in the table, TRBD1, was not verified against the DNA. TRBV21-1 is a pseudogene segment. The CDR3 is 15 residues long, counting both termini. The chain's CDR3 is CASSKPPWGDSLFEV.

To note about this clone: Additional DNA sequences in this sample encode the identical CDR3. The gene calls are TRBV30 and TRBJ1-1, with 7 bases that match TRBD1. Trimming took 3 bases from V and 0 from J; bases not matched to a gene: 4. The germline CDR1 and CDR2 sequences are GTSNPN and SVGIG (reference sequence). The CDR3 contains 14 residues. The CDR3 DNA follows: TGTGCCTGGAGCAGACAGGGAATGAACACTGAAGCTTTCTTT. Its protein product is CAWSRQGMNTEAFF.

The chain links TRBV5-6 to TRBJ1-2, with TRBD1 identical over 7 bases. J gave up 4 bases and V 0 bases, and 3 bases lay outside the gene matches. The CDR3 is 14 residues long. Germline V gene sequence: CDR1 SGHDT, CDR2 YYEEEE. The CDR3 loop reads CASSLGGQTYGYTF. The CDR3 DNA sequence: TGTGCCAGCAGCTTGGGGGGACAGACCTATGGCTACACCTTC. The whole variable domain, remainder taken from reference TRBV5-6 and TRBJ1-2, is DAGVTQSPTHLIKTRGQQVTLRCSPKSGHDTVSWYQQALGQGPQFIFQYYEEEERQRGNFPDRFSGHQFPNYSSELNVNALLLGDSALYLCASSLGGQTYGYTFGSGTRLTVV.

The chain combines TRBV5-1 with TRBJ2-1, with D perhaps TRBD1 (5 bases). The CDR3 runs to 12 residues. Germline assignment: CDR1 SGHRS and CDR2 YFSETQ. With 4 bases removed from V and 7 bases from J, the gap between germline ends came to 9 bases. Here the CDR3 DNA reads TGCGCCAGCAGCCCTCAGGGAAATGAGCAGTTCTTC. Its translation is CASSPQGNEQFF.